This T cell receptor beta chain stems from a study of shared clonotypes between healthy human individuals. Overall study context: Donor composition was a couple of women and three men, aged 18 to 49. There were three CD4 naive, three CD4 memory, two CD8 naive and one CD8 memory plates per donor.

As to this clone: The antigen is not known.

Some clones are missing from TCRdb's copy, which holds only in-frame ones; the method was immunoSEQ multiplex PCR. The table includes around 940,000 clones, 70% to 85% detected once. Per the germline V gene, CDR1 is SNHLY and CDR2 is FYNNEI. Trimming took 3 bases from V and 5 from J, leaving 5 bases between them. CDR3 length equals 12 residues. Points from the study as a whole: Memory subsets generally showed smaller estimated richness than naive subsets did. Unshared clonotypes carried lower generation probabilities than those common to all four donors.

Sequencing was performed on memory CD4+ T cells sorted from blood. Subset here: CD45RA-negative fraction. This chain uses TRBV2 with TRBJ1-3; D is undetermined. The TCR was taken from a man in his late teens or twenties in good health. The CDR3 sequence: CASSDSRNTIYF. The CDR3 DNA reads TGTGCCAGCAGTGACAGCAGAAACACCATATATTTT.